The 25 T cell receptor beta chains below come from one sample, sequenced in a study of CD8 T cells in ankylosing spondylitis. One entry per CDR3 protein results from TCRdb running MiXCR on the 5' RACE reads. Of 200,000 to 300,000 distinct CDR3 sequences listed, over 9.5% are singletons. The material sequenced was blood, either unsorted or a sorted T cell fraction (not recorded which). These receptors were obtained from a male donor with ankylosing spondylitis or in good health (not recorded which).

This clonotype showed up many times. J is TRBJ2-2 and V is TRBV10-3, with D unclear. The germline V gene has CDR1 ENHRY and CDR2 SYGVKD. CDR3 length: 15 amino acids. The V and J ends lost 3 bases and 3 bases respectively, with 11 bases between them. CDR3 nucleotides: TGTGCCATCAGTGAAGGCAACCCCGACACCGGGGAGCTGTTTTTT. This sequence encodes CAISEGNPDTGELFF.

This clonotype was counted at least ten times. V is TRBV12-3 or TRBV12-4 and J is TRBJ2-1; D remains unclear. The CDR3 totals 14 residues. Trimming took off 6 bases at V and 4 bases at J, with 13 bases between the two ends. The DNA of the CDR3 is TGTGCCAGCAGCCTTAGTGGGGATTACAATGAGCAGTTCTTC. This gives the protein CASSLSGDYNEQFF.

This clonotype has ten or more counts. The genes are TRBV5-6 and TRBJ2-7; 10 positions match TRBD1. Germline V gene lookup returns CDR1 SGHDT and CDR2 YYEEEE. V shed 4 bases and J 3 bases; nucleotides not matched to a gene: 4. The CDR3 runs 14 residues. The CDR3 protein is CASSTGTGVYEQYF. In DNA form, the CDR3 reads TGTGCCAGCAGCACTGGGACAGGGGTCTACGAGCAGTACTTC.

This clonotype came up many times. The V gene is TRBV12-3 or TRBV12-4, the J gene TRBJ1-2, with D tentatively TRBD1 (6 bases). Trimming removed 0 bases from V and 6 bases from J, with 14 bases in between. The CDR3 spans 15 residues. CDR3 sequence: CASSLAHRGADGYTF. CDR3 sequence (DNA): TGTGCCAGCAGTTTAGCGCATCGGGGGGCGGATGGCTACACCTTC.

Many counts were recorded for this clonotype. The rearrangement joins TRBV12-3 or TRBV12-4 to TRBJ1-6; no definite D call. There are 15 residues in the CDR3. V was clipped by 5 bases and J by 0 bases, with 8 bases between them. CDR3 region: CASSPLGSYNSPLHF. The CDR3 region has the DNA TGTGCCAGCAGTCCCTTGGGCTCCTATAATTCACCCCTCCACTTT.

There are many counts of this clonotype. This sequence joins TRBV5-1 and TRBJ2-7, with D uncertain. Germline CDR1 is SGHRS and CDR2 is YFSETQ. Between the trimmed V and J ends, which lost 4 bases and 5 bases, there was a span of 7 bases. This CDR3 region has 11 residues. CDR3 coding DNA: TGCGCCAGCAGCAGGAACCACGAGCAGTACTTC. Its translation is CASSRNHEQYF.

This clonotype was picked up many times. The chain's CDR3 is CASSPRGPSLNGYTF. The CDR3 DNA sequence: TGTGCCAGCAGCCCCCGTGGGCCGTCGCTGAATGGCTACACCTTC. J is TRBJ1-2 and V is TRBV7-9; no clear D. CDR1 is SEHNR and CDR2 is FQNEAQ in the germline V gene (reference sequence). The CDR3 runs 15 residues. V was clipped by 5 bases and J by 6 bases, with 19 bases between them.

This clonotype was seen repeatedly, ten times or more. V is TRBV12-3 or TRBV12-4 and J is TRBJ1-2; D uncertain. CDR3 length: 12 residues. Trimming took off 6 bases at V and 2 bases at J, with 7 bases between the two ends. The CDR3, as DNA: TGTGCCAGCAGGGCGGCAAACTATGGCTACACCTTC. Translated: CASRAANYGYTF.

This clonotype was recorded many times. The chain links TRBV2 to TRBJ1-5; a possible D gene is TRBD1 (5 bases). Germline V CDR1 and CDR2: SNHLY, FYNNEI. This CDR3 comprises 16 residues. V shed 4 bases and J shed 0 bases, with 13 bases lying between them. The CDR3 coding sequence is TGTGCCAGCAGTGTTGGGACGGACTATAGCAATCAGCCCCAGCATTTT. This codes for CASSVGTDYSNQPQHF.

This clonotype was counted between two and nine times. This sequence joins TRBV7-2 and TRBJ1-6; D is possibly TRBD1 (5 bases). CDR1 SGHTA and CDR2 FQGNSA come from the germline V gene. V was cut by 4 bases and J by 13 bases, with 8 bases left in between. There are 11 residues in the CDR3. The CDR3 here is CASSSQGPLHF. The DNA for the CDR3 is TGTGCCAGCAGCTCTCAGGGCCCCCTCCACTTT.

This clonotype was detected many times. The chain is built from TRBV2 and TRBJ2-7, with no clear D. V dropped 7 bases and J dropped 2 bases, with 9 bases sitting between them. The CDR3 loop spans 12 amino acids. CDR1 is SNHLY and CDR2 is FYNNEI in the germline V gene. The DNA for the CDR3 is TGTGCCAGCACCCTAGATCCCTACGAGCAGTACTTC. Amino acids: CASTLDPYEQYF.

Only a few counts were recorded for this clonotype. CDR3 amino acids: CASSYSRGGQPQHF. The CDR3 DNA sequence: TGTGCCAGCAGTTACTCTAGAGGGGGTCAGCCCCAGCATTTT. J is TRBJ1-5 and V is TRBV6-5; possible D gene TRBD1, 6 bases. V lost 0 bases and J 6 bases, leaving 9 bases between the germline ends. This CDR3 has 14 residues. Per germline, CDR1 MNHEY and CDR2 SVGAGI.

The rearrangement uses TRBV7-9 and TRBJ1-5; possible D gene TRBD1, 5 bases. V shed 4 bases and J shed 5 bases, with 6 bases lying between them. This CDR3 is built from 12 residues. Germline V CDR1 and CDR2: SEHNR, FQNEAQ (reference sequence). CDR3 nucleotide sequence: TGTGCCAGCAGCTGGGACTATCAGCCCCAGCATTTT. It translates to CASSWDYQPQHF.

This chain uses TRBV12-3 or TRBV12-4 with TRBJ2-1, with TRBD2 matching over 10 bases. V was pared by 6 bases and J by 0 bases, with 5 bases of the junction left unmatched. The CDR3 extends over 16 amino acids. The CDR3 DNA reads as TGTGCCAGCAGCTATAGCGGGGGGTTCTCCTACAATGAGCAGTTCTTC. Encoded protein: CASSYSGGFSYNEQFF.

The table lists this clonotype with many counts. Written as DNA, the CDR3 is TGTGCCAGCAGTTTACTGAACACTGAAGCTTTCTTT. Amino acid sequence: CASSLLNTEAFF. The chain employs TRBV12-3 or TRBV12-4 and TRBJ1-1, with D unresolved. This CDR3 is built from 12 residues. Trimming took 2 bases from V and 0 from J, leaving 1 base between them.

A few counts support this clonotype. V usage is TRBV10-1 and J usage is TRBJ2-3; TRBD1 matches at 9 bases. This CDR3 is 15 amino acids long. The J segment lost 6 bases and the V segment lost 3 bases, leaving 7 bases of the junction unmatched. CDR1 is WNHNN, CDR2 SYGVQD, per germline (reference sequence). This CDR3 reads CASSDKGQGADTQYF. CDR3 nucleotide sequence: TGCGCCAGCAGTGACAAGGGACAGGGTGCGGATACGCAGTATTTT.

The rearrangement uses TRBV30 and TRBJ2-7, with D unresolved. Germline V gene data show CDR1 as GTSNPN and CDR2 as SVGIG (reference sequence). This CDR3 is 19 amino acids long. Trimming left V 4 bases short and J 3 bases short, with 31 bases between. CDR3 DNA: TGTGCCTGGACCCCTCGCGTCGGCAGGCCATCTCCCTTTTTCTACGAGCAGTACTTC. Translating it yields CAWTPRVGRPSPFFYEQYF.

This clonotype was counted at least ten times. The chain employs TRBV4-1 and TRBJ2-1, with D possibly being TRBD1 (6 bases). V lost 0 bases, J lost 4 bases, and 7 bases lay in between. CDR1 and CDR2 from the germline V gene are MGHRA and YSYEKL. The CDR3 contains 14 residues. CDR3 protein: CASSQEQGYNEQFF. The CDR3, as DNA: TGCGCCAGCAGCCAAGAACAGGGTTACAATGAGCAGTTCTTC.

This clonotype was recorded a few times. The junction and the germline gene differ at one end; a read error may be behind it. This chain links TRBV6-1 with TRBJ2-2; D gene ambiguous. The germline V gene encodes CDR1 MNHNS and CDR2 SASEGT. This CDR3 is 13 amino acids long. CDR3 bases: TGTGCCAGCGGGCAGGTCAACATCGGGGAGCTGTTTTTT. Residues: CASGQVNIGELFF.

The chain is built from TRBV7-9 and TRBJ1-3, with D unresolved. This CDR3 is built from 16 residues. Trimming took off 1 base at V and 0 bases at J, with 10 bases between the two ends. The germline V gene encodes CDR1 SEHNR and CDR2 FQNEAQ (reference sequence). In DNA form, the CDR3 reads TGTGCCAGCAGCTTAGAGGGCAGTACCTCTGGAAACACCATATATTTT. Its translation: CASSLEGSTSGNTIYF. The full variable domain, with the rest looked up from reference TRBV7-9 and TRBJ1-3, is DTGVSQNPRHKITKRGQNVTFRCDPISEHNRLYWYRQTLGQGPEFLTYFQNEAQLEKSRLLSDRFSAERPKGSFSTLEIQRTEQGDSAMYLCASSLEGSTSGNTIYFGEGSWLTVV.

This clonotype was counted many times. The CDR3 sequence is CASRSTGSYEQYF. The CDR3, as DNA: TGTGCCAGCAGGTCTACAGGGTCCTACGAGCAGTACTTC. This rearrangement joins TRBV7-2 to TRBJ2-7; D possibly corresponds to TRBD1 (6 bases). The ends were cut back, 6 bases at V and 1 base at J, with 10 bases in the middle. Germline loops: CDR1 SGHTA, CDR2 FQGNSA. This CDR3 contains 13 residues.

The rearrangement uses TRBV15 and TRBJ1-5; 8 nucleotides align to TRBD1. J lost 6 bases, V lost 0 bases, and 10 bases had no gene match. This CDR3 has 17 residues. Germline CDR1 and CDR2: LNHNV and YYDKDF (reference sequence). The CDR3 reads CATSRDFPGGDGQPQHF. CDR3 nucleotides: TGTGCCACCAGCAGAGATTTTCCAGGGGGCGACGGTCAGCCCCAGCATTTT.

This clonotype was detected a few times. The chain recombines TRBV20-1 with TRBJ1-4; 9 bases are shared with TRBD1. Looked up from germline, CDR1 is DFQATT and CDR2 is SNEGSKA (reference sequence). CDR3 length: 15 residues. V trimming: 0 bases; J trimming: 8 bases; junction bases outside the gene matches: 7. DNA for the CDR3: TGCAGTGCTAGAGATACGGGGACAGGGTACGAAAAACTGTTTTTT. Its protein is CSARDTGTGYEKLFF.

Ten or more counts support this clonotype. The V gene is TRBV6-1, the J gene TRBJ1-4; D gene unclear. V lost 6 bases to trimming and J lost 1 base, with 12 bases between them. Germline V gene lookup returns CDR1 MNHNS and CDR2 SASEGT. CDR3 length: 15 amino acids. Here the CDR3 reads CASRRDPQTNEKLFF. The CDR3 DNA follows: TGTGCCAGCAGGCGTGATCCCCAAACTAATGAAAAACTGTTTTTT.

This clonotype was counted a few times. The chain carries TRBV5-1 and TRBJ2-5; D unresolved. Germline V CDR1 and CDR2: SGHRS, YFSETQ. V lost 0 bases to trimming and J lost 2 bases, with 11 bases between them. The CDR3 runs to 15 residues. Written as DNA, the CDR3 is TGCGCCAGCAGCTTGGATATCCGACGGCAAGAGACCCAGTACTTC. Translation: CASSLDIRRQETQYF.